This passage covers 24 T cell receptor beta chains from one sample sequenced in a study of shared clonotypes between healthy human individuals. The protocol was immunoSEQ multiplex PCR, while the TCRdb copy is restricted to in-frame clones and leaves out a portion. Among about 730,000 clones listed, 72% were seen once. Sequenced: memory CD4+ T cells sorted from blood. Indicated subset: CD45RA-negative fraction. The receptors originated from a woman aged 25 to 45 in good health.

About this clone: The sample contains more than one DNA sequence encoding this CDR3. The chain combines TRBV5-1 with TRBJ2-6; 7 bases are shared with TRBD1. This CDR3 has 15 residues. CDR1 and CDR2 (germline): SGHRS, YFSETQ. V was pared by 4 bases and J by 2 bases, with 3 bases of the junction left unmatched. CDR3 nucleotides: TGCGCCAGCAGCACGACAGGGACTGGGGCCAACGTCCTGACTTTC. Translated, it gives CASSTTGTGANVLTF.

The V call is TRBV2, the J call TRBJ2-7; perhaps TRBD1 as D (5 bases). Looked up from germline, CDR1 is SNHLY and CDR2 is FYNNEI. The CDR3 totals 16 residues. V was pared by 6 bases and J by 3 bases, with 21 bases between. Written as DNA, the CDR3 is TGTGCCAGCAGCCCCTCCCGGACAAGGGTCAACTACGAGCAGTACTTC. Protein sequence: CASSPSRTRVNYEQYF.

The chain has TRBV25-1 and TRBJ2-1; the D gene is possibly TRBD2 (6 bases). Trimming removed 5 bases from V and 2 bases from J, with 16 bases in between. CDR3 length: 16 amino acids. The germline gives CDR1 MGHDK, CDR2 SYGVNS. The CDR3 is CASSSPIGSPYNEQFF. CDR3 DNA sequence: TGTGCCAGCAGTAGCCCAATCGGGAGTCCCTACAATGAGCAGTTCTTC.

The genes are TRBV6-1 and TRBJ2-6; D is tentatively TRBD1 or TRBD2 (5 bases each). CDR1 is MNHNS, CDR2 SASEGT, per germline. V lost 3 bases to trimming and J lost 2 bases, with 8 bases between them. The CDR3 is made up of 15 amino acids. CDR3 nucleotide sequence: TGTGCCAGCAGTGACGAGGGGACTGGGGCCAACGTCCTGACTTTC. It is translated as CASSDEGTGANVLTF.

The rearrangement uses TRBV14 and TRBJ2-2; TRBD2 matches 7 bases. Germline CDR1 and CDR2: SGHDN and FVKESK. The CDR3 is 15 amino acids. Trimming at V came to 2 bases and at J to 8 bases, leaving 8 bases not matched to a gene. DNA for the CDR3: TGTGCCAGCAGCCAAAGTCCAGCGGGGACGGGGGAGCTGTTTTTT. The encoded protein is CASSQSPAGTGELFF.

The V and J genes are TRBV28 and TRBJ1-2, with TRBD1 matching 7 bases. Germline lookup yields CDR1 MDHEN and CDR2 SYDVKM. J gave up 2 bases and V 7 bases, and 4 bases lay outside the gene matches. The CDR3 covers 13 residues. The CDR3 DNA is TGTGCCAGCACTACACAGGGGAACTATGGCTACACCTTC. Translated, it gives CASTTQGNYGYTF.

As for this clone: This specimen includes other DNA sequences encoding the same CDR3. The CDR3 spells CSVGGYYEQYF. As DNA, the CDR3 is TGCAGCGTTGGGGGTTACTACGAGCAGTACTTC. The chain combines TRBV29-1 with TRBJ2-7; D is unresolved. Germline lookup yields CDR1 SQVTM and CDR2 ANQGSEA. This CDR3 is 11 amino acids long. V shed 4 bases and J shed 3 bases, with 7 bases lying between them.

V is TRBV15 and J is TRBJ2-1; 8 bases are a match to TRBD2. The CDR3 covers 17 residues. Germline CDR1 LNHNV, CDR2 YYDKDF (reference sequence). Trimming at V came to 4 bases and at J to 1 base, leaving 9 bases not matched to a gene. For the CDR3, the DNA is TGTGCCACCAGCAAACTAAGCGGGAGTGATTCCTACAATGAGCAGTTCTTC. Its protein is CATSKLSGSDSYNEQFF. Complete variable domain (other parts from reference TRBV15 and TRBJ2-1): DAMVIQNPRYQVTQFGKPVTLSCSQTLNHNVMYWYQQKSSQAPKLLFHYYDKDFNNEADTPDNFQSRRPNTSFCFLDIRSPGLGDTAMYLCATSKLSGSDSYNEQFFGPGTRLTVL.

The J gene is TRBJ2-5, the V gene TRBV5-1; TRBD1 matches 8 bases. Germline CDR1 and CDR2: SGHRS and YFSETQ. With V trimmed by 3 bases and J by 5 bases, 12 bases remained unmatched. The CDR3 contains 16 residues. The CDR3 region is CASSWGPDRDGETQYF. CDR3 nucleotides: TGCGCCAGCAGCTGGGGTCCGGACAGGGACGGGGAGACCCAGTACTTC.

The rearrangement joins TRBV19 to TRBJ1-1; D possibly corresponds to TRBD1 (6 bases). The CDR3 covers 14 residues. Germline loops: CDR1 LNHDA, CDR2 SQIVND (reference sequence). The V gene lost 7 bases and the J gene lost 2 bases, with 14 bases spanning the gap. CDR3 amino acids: CASNDRRLNTEAFF. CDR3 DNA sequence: TGTGCCAGTAACGACAGGCGCCTTAACACTGAAGCTTTCTTT.

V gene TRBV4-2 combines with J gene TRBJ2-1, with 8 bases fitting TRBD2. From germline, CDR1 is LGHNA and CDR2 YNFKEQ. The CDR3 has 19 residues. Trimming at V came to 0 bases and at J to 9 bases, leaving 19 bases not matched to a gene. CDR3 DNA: TGTGCCAGCAGCCAAGATAATGCGGGAGGCCCTCCAGGTGGCGGTGAGCAGTTCTTC. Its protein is CASSQDNAGGPPGGGEQFF.

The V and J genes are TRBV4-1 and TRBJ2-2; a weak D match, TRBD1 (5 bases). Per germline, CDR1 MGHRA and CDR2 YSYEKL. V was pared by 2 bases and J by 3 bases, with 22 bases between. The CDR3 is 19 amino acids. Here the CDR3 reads CASSQIESRVRPHTGELFF. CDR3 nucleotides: TGCGCCAGCAGCCAAATTGAAAGCAGGGTCCGCCCGCACACCGGGGAGCTGTTTTTT.

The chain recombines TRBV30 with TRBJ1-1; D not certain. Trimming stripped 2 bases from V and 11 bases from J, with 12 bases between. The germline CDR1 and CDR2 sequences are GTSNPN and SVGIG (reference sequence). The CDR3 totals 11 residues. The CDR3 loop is CAWSTLQFAFF. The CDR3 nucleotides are TGTGCCTGGAGTACCCTCCAATTCGCTTTCTTT.

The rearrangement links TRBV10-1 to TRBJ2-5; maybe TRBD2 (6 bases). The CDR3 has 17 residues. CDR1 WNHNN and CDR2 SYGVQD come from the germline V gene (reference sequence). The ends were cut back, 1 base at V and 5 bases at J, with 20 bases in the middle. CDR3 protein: CASSELGGGLRRETQYF. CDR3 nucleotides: TGCGCCAGCAGTGAGTTGGGGGGAGGTTTGCGCCGTGAGACCCAGTACTTC.

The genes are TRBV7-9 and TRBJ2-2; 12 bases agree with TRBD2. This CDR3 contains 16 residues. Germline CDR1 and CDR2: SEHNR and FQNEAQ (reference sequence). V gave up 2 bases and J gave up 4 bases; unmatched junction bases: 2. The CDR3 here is CASSLSSGRGTGELFF. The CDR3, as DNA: TGTGCCAGCAGCTTATCTAGCGGGAGGGGCACCGGGGAGCTGTTTTTT.

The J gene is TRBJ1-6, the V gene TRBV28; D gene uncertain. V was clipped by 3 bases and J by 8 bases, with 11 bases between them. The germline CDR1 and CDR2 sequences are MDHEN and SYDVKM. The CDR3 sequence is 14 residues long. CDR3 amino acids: CASSFGQSDSPLHF. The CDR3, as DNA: TGTGCCAGCAGTTTCGGTCAGTCAGATTCACCCCTCCACTTT.

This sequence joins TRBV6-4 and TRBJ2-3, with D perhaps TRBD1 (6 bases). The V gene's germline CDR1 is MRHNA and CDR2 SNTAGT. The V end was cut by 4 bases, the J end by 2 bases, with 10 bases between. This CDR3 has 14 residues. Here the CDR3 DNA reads TGTGCCAGCAGTGCGACAGGAGTCACAGATACGCAGTATTTT. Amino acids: CASSATGVTDTQYF.

This CDR3 is CATSRVTRGTEAFF. CDR3 DNA: TGTGCCACCAGCAGAGTCACGAGGGGCACTGAAGCTTTCTTT. V usage is TRBV15 and J usage is TRBJ1-1; tentatively, D is TRBD1 (5 bases). With 1 base removed from V and 4 bases from J, the gap between germline ends came to 10 bases. The CDR3 consists of 14 residues. The germline V gene encodes CDR1 LNHNV and CDR2 YYDKDF (reference sequence). Complete variable domain (other parts from reference TRBV15 and TRBJ1-1): DAMVIQNPRYQVTQFGKPVTLSCSQTLNHNVMYWYQQKSSQAPKLLFHYYDKDFNNEADTPDNFQSRRPNTSFCFLDIRSPGLGDTAMYLCATSRVTRGTEAFFGQGTRLTVV.

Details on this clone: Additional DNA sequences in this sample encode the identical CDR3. This chain's CDR3 is CASSEGRAGNQPQHF. The CDR3 DNA reads as TGTGCCAGCAGTGAAGGCAGGGCGGGCAATCAGCCCCAGCATTTT. The chain combines TRBV2 with TRBJ1-5, with a weak D call TRBD1 (5 bases). The V and J ends lost 1 base and 2 bases respectively, with 9 bases between them. The CDR3 is made up of 15 amino acids. Germline values: CDR1 SNHLY, CDR2 FYNNEI. Filled out from reference TRBV2 and TRBJ1-5, the complete variable domain reads EPEVTQTPSHQVTQMGQEVILRCVPISNHLYFYWYRQILGQKVEFLVSFYNNEISEKSEIFDDQFSVERPDGSNFTLKIRSTKLEDSAMYFCASSEGRAGNQPQHFGDGTRLSIL.

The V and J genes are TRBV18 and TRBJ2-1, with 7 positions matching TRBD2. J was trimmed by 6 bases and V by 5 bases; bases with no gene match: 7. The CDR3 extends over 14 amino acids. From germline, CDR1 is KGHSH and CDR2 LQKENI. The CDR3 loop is CASSTRTGGNEQFF. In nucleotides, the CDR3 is TGTGCCAGCTCAACTCGGACGGGGGGCAATGAGCAGTTCTTC.

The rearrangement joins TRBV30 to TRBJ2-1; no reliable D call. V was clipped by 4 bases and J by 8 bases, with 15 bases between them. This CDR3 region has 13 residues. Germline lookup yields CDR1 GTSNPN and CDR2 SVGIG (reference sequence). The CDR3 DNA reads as TGTGCCTGGAAGCCGGGTATCGGCGATGAGCAGTTCTTC. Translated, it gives CAWKPGIGDEQFF.

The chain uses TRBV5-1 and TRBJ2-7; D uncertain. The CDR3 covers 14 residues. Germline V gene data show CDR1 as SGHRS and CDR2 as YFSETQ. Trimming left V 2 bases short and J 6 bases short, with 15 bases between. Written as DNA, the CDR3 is TGCGCCAGCAGCTTAGATAGGACGGATGGCGAGCAGTACTTC. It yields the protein CASSLDRTDGEQYF. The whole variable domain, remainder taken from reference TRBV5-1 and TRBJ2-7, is KAGVTQTPRYLIKTRGQQVTLSCSPISGHRSVSWYQQTPGQGLQFLFEYFSETQRNKGNFPGRFSGRQFSNSRSEMNVSTLELGDSALYLCASSLDRTDGEQYFGPGTRLTVT.

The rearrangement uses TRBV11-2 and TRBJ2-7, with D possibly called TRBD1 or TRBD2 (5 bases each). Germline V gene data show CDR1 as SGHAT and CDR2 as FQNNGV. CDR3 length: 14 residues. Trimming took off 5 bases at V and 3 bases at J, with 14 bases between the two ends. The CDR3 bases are TGTGCCAGCAGCCGTCCGGGACCGGACTACGAGCAGTACTTC. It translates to CASSRPGPDYEQYF.

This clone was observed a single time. CDR3 protein: CASSLVGLAGSNEQFF. In DNA form, the CDR3 reads TGTGCCAGCAGTTTAGTGGGACTAGCGGGGAGCAATGAGCAGTTCTTC. The chain employs TRBV27 and TRBJ2-1; 13 nucleotides line up with TRBD2. V dropped 2 bases and J dropped 6; count of bases not matched to a gene: 4. Germline CDR1 is MNHEY and CDR2 is SMNVEV (reference sequence). This CDR3 spans 16 amino acids.